This T cell receptor (beta chain) was observed in a study of shared clonotypes between healthy human individuals (dated by TCRdb to 2018 to 2020). Looking at the study overall: A couple of women and a few men aged 18 to 49 years were included in the cohort. For each donor, CD4 naive and CD4 memory were each run on three plates, CD8 naive on two plates, and CD8 memory on one plate. To estimate repertoire size and how much clonotype sharing occurs between individuals, the study deeply sequenced the blood TCR repertoires of 5 or 6 healthy adults. To increase sequencing depth and limit assay-specific biases, TCR repertoire library preparation and sequencing were carried out by different laboratories using diverse techniques. Each donor's leukapheresis produced roughly between roughly 0.85 and 10 billion PBMCs. Overall study outcomes, separate from this receptor: Sharing across a few donors was observed for roughly 5.4% of naive CD4, over 3% of naive CD8, 2% to 2.5% of memory CD4, and roughly 0.4% of memory CD8 clonotypes. Compared with non-shared clonotypes, clonotypes shared by all four sorted-subset donors had higher generation probabilities. Based on pairwise subsampling, the degree of clonotype sharing among donors was expected to be affected by sequencing depth. Larger estimated clonotype richness was generally found for naive subsets than for memory subsets. The small number of donors limited the genetic and exposure-history diversity represented. Rarefaction of sorted-subset datasets indicated incomplete sequencing despite the large sequencing depth. Sampling was restricted to blood, and TCR repertoires in tissue are likely to differ from TCR repertoires in blood.

Using the deep immunoSEQ assay, multiplex PCR amplified TCR CDR3 regions from genomic DNA. For each cell subset, the extracted genomic DNA was distributed evenly across all wells of several immunoSEQ 96-well plates, and each plate served as one replicate. Each replicate PCR for sorted subsets received about 180 ng genomic DNA, equal to tens of thousands of T cell genomes. Purified libraries were measured with a Qubit 3.0 fluorometer, size-checked on a Bioanalyzer 2100, and measured again with the KAPA Library Quantification kit. Every immunoSEQ 96-well plate was sequenced on a separate single-read 150-cycle Illumina NextSeq 550 flow cell. For the original study's pipeline: Because the immunoSEQ output held only junctional sequences and lacked quality scores, the filtering could not match the filtering applied to full-length reads. Sequences were annotated with PyIR, a Python wrapper for IgBLAST v1.9, and V/J genes and CDR3 were assigned using IMGT germline references. Reads were filtered out if the reads had weak V/J assignments (E-value above 1e-6), no CDR3, stop codons, out-of-frame junctions, or ambiguous translated residues. V3J clonotypes were defined by identical inferred V gene, J gene, and CDR3 amino acid sequence. To compute the percentage overlap between repertoires, the number of shared unique clonotypes was divided by the size of the smaller repertoire. RTK rarefaction, the Chao1 estimator, and Recon v2.1 estimates of unobserved clonotypes were used to assess repertoire richness. For all TCRbeta clonotypes obtained by the gDNA method from several donors, generation probabilities were computed with OLGA. TCRdb provides this immuneACCESS table in a form limited to in-frame rearrangements. Some clones are lacking; in checked studies, under half of them reflect an unresolved V gene, and why the rest are absent is not known. V, J and clone size derive from that table, while D and trimming were established from the DNA sequence. Present in this sample are about 2.2 million clones, 80% to 95% of which were seen just once. The ten largest clones add up to about 1.7% of the sample.

From its cysteine to its phenylalanine, the CDR3 spans 10 amino acids. Of all the DNA, just the CDR3 is kept, 30 bases in frame from base 1. From a lookup of the germline V gene, CDR1 and CDR2 are SQVTM and ANQGSEA. V and J lose 4 bases and 3 bases, and a span of 4 bases separates them. As for this clone: There is no known antigen for this receptor. Qualities for individual bases were not recorded, and no much larger clone is one base off. Other DNA variants within this sample encode the same CDR3.

CD8 naive samples were CD45RO-negative cells positively selected for CCR7, giving a CD45RA+CCR7+ population that excluded TemRA cells. Donors were healthy HIV-negative adults with no recently reported acute infections or vaccinations. Only Caucasian adults living in Nashville, Tennessee, USA were represented among the donors. Blood was obtained by leukapheresis, after which PBMCs were separated by Ficoll-Histopaque density gradient centrifugation and cryopreserved in liquid nitrogen vapor phase. Analytical flow cytometry was used to check the purity and quantity of each magnetically sorted T cell population. Each sorted fraction had its genomic DNA isolated and then quantified by UV absorbance on a Nanodrop 2000c.

The specimen sequenced was naive CD8+ T cells from PBMCs. The cell subset or site label for this specimen denotes: CD45RA+CCR7+. The rearrangement combines TRBV29-1 with TRBJ2-7; no D gene is confidently identified. The sequence was collected from a man between 18 and 29 years old in good health. Some clones in this sample may be carry-over from other donors' samples. CDR3 loop: CSVGDYEQYF. The nucleotide sequence is given as TGCAGCGTTGGGGACTACGAGCAGTACTTC.